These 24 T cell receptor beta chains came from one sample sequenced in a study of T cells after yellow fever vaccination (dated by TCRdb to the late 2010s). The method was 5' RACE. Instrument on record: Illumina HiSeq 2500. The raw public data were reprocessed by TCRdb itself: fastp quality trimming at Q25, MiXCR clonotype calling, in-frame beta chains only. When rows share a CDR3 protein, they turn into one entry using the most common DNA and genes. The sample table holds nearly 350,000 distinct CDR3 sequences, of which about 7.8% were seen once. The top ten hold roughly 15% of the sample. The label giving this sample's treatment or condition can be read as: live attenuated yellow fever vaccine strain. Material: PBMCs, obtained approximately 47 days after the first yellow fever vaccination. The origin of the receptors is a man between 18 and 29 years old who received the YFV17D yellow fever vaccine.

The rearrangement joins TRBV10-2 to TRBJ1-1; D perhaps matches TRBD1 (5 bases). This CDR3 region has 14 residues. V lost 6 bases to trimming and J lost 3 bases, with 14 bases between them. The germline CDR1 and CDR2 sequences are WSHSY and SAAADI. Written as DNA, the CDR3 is TGCGCCAGCAGAGGACACCCTTGGGACACTGAAGCTTTCTTT. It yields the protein CASRGHPWDTEAFF.

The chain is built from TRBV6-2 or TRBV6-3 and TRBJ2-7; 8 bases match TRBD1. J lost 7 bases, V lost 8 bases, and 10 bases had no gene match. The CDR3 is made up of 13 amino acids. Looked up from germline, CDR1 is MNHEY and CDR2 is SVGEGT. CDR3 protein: CASRGQGEEEQYF. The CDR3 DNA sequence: TGTGCCAGCCGCGGACAGGGAGAAGAGGAGCAGTACTTC.

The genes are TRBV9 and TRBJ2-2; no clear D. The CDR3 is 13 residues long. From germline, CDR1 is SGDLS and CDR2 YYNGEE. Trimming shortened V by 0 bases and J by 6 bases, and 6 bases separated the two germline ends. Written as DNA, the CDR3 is TGTGCCAGCAGCGTAGCTCGGGCCGGGGAGCTGTTTTTT. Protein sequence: CASSVARAGELFF.

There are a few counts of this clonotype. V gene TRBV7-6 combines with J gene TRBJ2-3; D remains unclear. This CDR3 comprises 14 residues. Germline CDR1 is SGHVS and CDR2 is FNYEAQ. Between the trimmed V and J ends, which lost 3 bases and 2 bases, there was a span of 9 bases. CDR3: CASSFLGPTDTQYF. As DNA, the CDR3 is TGTGCCAGCAGCTTTTTAGGACCCACAGATACGCAGTATTTT.

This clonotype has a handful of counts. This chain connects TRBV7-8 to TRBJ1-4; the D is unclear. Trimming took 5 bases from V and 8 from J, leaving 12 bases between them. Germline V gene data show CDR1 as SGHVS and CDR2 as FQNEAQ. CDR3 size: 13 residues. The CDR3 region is CASSPEAPEKLFF. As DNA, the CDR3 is TGTGCCAGCAGCCCCGAGGCTCCCGAAAAACTGTTTTTT.

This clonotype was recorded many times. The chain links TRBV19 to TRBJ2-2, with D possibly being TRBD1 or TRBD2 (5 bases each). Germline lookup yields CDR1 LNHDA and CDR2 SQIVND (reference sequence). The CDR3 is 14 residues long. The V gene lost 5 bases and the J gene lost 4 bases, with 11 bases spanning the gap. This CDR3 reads CASSPGPTTGELFF. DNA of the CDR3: TGTGCCAGTAGTCCGGGACCCACCACCGGGGAGCTGTTTTTT.

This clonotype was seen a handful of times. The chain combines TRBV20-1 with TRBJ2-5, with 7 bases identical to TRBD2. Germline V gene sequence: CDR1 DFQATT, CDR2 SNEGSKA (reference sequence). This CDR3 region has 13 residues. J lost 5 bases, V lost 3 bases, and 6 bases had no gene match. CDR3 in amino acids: CSASGGGGETQYF. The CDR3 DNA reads TGCAGTGCTAGCGGCGGGGGTGGGGAGACCCAGTACTTC.

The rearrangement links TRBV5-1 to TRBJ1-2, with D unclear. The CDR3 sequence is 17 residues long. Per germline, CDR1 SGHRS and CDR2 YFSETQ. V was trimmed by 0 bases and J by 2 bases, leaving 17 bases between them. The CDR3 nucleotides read TGCGCCAGCAGCTTGGGTGTGCACCCCGACCGGAACTATGGCTACACCTTC. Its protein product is CASSLGVHPDRNYGYTF.

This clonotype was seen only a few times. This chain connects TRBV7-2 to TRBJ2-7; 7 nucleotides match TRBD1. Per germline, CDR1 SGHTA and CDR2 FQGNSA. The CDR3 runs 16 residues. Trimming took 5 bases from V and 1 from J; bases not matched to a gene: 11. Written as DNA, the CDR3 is TGTGCCAGCAGCGTATACGGGACAGAGCCTTCCTACGAGCAGTACTTC. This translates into CASSVYGTEPSYEQYF.

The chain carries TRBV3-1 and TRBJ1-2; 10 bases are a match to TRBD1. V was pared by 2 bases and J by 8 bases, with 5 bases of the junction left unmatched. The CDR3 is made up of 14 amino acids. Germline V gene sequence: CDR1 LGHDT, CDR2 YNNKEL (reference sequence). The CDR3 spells CASSQRDRGLGYTF. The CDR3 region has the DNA TGTGCCAGCAGCCAACGAGACAGGGGGCTCGGCTACACCTTC.

The CDR3 region is CASSLGQDHYGYTF. The CDR3, as DNA: TGTGCCAGCAGCTTAGGACAGGACCACTATGGCTACACCTTC. The chain joins TRBV7-9 to TRBJ1-2, with a possible D match to TRBD1 (6 bases). Germline CDR1 is SEHNR and CDR2 is FQNEAQ (reference sequence). The ends were cut back, 1 base at V and 3 bases at J, with 9 bases in the middle. This CDR3 region has 14 residues.

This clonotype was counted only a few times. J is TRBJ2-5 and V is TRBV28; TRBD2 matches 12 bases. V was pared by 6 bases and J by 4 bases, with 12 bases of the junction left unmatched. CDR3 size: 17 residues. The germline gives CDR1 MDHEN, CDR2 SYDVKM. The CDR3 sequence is CASRNLTPSGRGETQYF. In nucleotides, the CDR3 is TGTGCCAGCAGGAACCTCACCCCTAGCGGGAGGGGAGAGACCCAGTACTTC.

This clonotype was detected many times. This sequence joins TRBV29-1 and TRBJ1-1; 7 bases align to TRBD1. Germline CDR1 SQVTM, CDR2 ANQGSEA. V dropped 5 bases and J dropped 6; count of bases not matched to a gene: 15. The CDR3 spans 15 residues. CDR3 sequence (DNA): TGCAGCGTTATCTTACTCGGGCAGGGGGAGCCTGAAGCTTTCTTT. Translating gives CSVILLGQGEPEAFF. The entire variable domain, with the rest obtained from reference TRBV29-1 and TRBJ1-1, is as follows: SAVISQKPSRDICQRGTSLTIQCQVDSQVTMMFWYRQQPGQSLTLIATANQGSEATYESGFVIDKFPISRPNLTFSTLTVSNMSPEDSSIYLCSVILLGQGEPEAFFGQGTRLTVV.

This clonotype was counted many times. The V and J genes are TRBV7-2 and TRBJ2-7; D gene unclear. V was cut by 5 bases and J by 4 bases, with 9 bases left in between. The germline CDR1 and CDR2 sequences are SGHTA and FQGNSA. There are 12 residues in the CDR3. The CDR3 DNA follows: TGTGCCAGCAGCCTACGTGAATACGAGCAGTACTTC. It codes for CASSLREYEQYF.

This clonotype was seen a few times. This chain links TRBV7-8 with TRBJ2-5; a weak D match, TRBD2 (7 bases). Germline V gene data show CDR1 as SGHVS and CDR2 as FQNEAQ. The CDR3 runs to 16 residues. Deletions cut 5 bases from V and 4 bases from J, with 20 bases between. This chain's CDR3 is CASSRSVGGAGETQYF. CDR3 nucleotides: TGTGCCAGCAGCAGATCGGTGGGGGGGGCAGGAGAGACCCAGTACTTC.

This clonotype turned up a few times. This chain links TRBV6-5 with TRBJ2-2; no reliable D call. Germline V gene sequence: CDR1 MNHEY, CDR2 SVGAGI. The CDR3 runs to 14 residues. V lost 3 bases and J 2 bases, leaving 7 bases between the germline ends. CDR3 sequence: CASSYGHNTGELFF. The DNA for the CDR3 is TGTGCCAGCAGTTATGGCCACAACACCGGGGAGCTGTTTTTT.

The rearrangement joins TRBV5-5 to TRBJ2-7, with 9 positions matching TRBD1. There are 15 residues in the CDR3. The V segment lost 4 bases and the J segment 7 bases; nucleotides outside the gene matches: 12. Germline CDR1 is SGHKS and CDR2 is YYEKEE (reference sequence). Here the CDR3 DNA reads TGTGCCAGCAGCCCGGTGGGGACAGGGTTGCGAGAGCAGTACGTC. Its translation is CASSPVGTGLREQYV.

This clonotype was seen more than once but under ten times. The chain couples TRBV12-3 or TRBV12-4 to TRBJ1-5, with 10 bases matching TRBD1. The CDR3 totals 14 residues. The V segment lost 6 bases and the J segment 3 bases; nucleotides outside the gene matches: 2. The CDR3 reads CASRTGGSNQPQHF. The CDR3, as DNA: TGTGCCAGCAGGACAGGGGGCTCCAATCAGCCCCAGCATTTT.

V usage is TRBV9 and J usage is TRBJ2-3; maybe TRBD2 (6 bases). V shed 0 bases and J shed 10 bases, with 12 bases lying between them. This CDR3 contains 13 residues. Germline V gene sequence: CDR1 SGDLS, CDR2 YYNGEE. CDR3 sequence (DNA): TGTGCCAGCAGCGTAGGGGGGGTCCGCCCGCAGTATTTT. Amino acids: CASSVGGVRPQYF.

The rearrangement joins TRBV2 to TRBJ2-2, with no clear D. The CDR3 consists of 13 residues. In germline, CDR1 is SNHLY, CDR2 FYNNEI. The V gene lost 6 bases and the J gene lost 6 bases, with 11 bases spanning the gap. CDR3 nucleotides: TGTGCCAGCAGACGCGATTCCCCCGGGGAGCTGTTTTTT. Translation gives CASRRDSPGELFF. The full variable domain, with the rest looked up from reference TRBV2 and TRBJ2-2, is EPEVTQTPSHQVTQMGQEVILRCVPISNHLYFYWYRQILGQKVEFLVSFYNNEISEKSEIFDDQFSVERPDGSNFTLKIRSTKLEDSAMYFCASRRDSPGELFFGEGSRLTVL.

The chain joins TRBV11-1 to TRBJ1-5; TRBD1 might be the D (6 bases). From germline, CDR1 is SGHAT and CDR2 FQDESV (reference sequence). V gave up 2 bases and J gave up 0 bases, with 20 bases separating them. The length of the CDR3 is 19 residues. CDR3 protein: CASSLWTAQDVYSNQPQHF. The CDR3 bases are TGTGCCAGCAGCTTATGGACAGCTCAAGACGTCTATAGCAATCAGCCCCAGCATTTT. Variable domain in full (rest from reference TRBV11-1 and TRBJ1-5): EAEVAQSPRYKITEKSQAVAFWCDPISGHATLYWYRQILGQGPELLVQFQDESVVDDSQLPKDRFSAERLKGVDSTLKIQPAELGDSAMYLCASSLWTAQDVYSNQPQHFGDGTRLSIL.

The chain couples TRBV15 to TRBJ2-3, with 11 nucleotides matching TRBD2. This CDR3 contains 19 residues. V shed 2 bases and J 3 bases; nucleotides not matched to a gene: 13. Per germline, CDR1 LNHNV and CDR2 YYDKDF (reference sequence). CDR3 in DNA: TGTGCCACCAGCAGAAGACTAGCGGGGCGGTCCGGTTTTACAGATACGCAGTATTTT. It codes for CATSRRLAGRSGFTDTQYF.

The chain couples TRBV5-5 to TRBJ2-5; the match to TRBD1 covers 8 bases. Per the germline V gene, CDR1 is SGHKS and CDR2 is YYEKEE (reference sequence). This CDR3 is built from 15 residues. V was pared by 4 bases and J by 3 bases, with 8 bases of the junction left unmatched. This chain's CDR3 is CASSLKRQGKETQYF. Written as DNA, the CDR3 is TGTGCCAGCAGCCTGAAGAGACAGGGGAAAGAGACCCAGTACTTC.

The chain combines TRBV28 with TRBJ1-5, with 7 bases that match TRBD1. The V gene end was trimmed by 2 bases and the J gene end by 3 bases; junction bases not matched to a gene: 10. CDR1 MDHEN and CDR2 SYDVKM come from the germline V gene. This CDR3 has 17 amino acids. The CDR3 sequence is CASSLSRGNLNNQPQHF. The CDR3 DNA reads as TGTGCCAGCAGTTTAAGCAGGGGGAATTTGAACAATCAGCCCCAGCATTTT.